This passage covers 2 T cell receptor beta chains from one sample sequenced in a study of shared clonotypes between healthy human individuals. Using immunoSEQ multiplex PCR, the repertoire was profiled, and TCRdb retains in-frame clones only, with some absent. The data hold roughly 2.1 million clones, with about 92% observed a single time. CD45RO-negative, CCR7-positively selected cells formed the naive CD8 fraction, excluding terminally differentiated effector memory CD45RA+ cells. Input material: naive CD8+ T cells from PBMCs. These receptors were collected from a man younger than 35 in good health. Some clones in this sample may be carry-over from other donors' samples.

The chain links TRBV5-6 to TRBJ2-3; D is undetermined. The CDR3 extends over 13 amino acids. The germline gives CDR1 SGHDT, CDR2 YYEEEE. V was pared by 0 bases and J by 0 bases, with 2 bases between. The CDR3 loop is CASSLDSTDTQYF. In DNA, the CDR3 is TGTGCCAGCAGCTTGGACAGCACAGATACGCAGTATTTT.

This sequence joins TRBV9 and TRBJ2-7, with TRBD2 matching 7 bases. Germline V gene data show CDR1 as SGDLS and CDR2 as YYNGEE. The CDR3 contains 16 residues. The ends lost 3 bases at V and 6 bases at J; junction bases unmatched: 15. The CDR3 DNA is TGTGCCAGCAGCGCGAGCCCGGGGGAGGGCCGGCGCGAGCAGTACTTC. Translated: CASSASPGEGRREQYF.